This T cell receptor beta chain derives from a study of long-term antiretroviral therapy in people with HIV. Study-wide results and limits: Clonotypes expanded prior to ART showed repertoire dominance at all sampled time points. HIV repertoires spanned narrower CDR3 length ranges than controls.

V was cut by 3 bases and J by 2 bases, with 9 bases left in between. The CDR3 totals 14 residues. CDR1 is LNHNV, CDR2 YYDKDF, per germline (reference sequence). There was at least one pre-ART PBMC sample for each donor, plus at least two post-ART PBMC samples. Prior to DNA extraction, the samples held about 0.9-11 million cryopreserved PBMC. An immunoSEQ assay, version v3.0, was performed at survey level. Assay: immunoSEQ multiplex PCR; the TCRdb copy retains only in-frame clones and omits some. This repertoire shows tens of thousands of clones, 90% found once; its top ten account for about 4.3%. Of note for this clone: No antigen is known for it.

Specimen: unsorted PBMCs, collected 5.2 years after starting antiretroviral therapy. This chain uses TRBV15 with TRBJ2-3; TRBD1 or TRBD2 may be the D gene (5 bases each). The receptor comes from a woman aged 40 to 50 with HIV. CDR3 DNA sequence: TGTGCCACCAGCAGTGGGGGAAACACAGATACGCAGTATTTT. It translates to CATSSGGNTDTQYF.